Given below is one T cell receptor beta chain in context. Its cognate antigen is unknown. The entry originates in a study of sequential checkpoint blockade in melanoma. For the study at large: DNA from more than 75 pretreatment tumor samples underwent TCRβ immunosequencing. The study's findings and limits: Response in arm A was associated with pretreatment TIL clonality.

TCRdb's table, derived via immunoSEQ multiplex PCR, lists solely in-frame clones and lacks some. The sample holds around 3,000 clones, roughly 15% seen once. Treatment reported: randomized to nivolumab then ipilimumab (arm A) or the reverse (arm B). Trimming stripped 6 bases from V and 1 base from J, with 8 bases between. This CDR3 has 13 amino acids. From germline, CDR1 is MGHDK and CDR2 SYGVNS. The genes are TRBV25-1 and TRBJ2-3, with TRBD1 as a possible D gene (5 bases). This receptor was identified in a human donor with melanoma. The sample consisted of tumor tissue (inferred from file names), taken from a patient given nivolumab and ipilimumab in sequence. Here the CDR3 reads CASSRAGTDTQYF. The CDR3, as DNA: TGTGCCAGCAGCAGGGCAGGCACAGATACGCAGTATTTT.